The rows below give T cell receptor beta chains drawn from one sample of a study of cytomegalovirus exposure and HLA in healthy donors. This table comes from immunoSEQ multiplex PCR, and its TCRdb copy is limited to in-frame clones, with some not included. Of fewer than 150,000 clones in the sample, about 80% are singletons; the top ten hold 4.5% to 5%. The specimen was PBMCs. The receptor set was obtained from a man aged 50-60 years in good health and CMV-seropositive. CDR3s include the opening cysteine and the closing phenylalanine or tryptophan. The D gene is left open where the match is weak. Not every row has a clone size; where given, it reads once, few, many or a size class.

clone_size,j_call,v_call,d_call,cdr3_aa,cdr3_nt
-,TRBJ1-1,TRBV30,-,CAWSLSGNMNTEAFF,TGTGCCTGGAGTCTCTCCGGTAATATGAACACTGAAGCTTTCTTT
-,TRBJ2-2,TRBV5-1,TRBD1,CASRLRTGNTGELFF,TGCGCCAGCAGGTTACGGACAGGGAACACCGGGGAGCTGTTTTTT
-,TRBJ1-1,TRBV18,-,CASSPYQGTEAFF,TGTGCCAGCTCACCTTATCAGGGCACTGAAGCTTTCTTT
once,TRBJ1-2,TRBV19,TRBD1,CASTMGGQGTGFYGYTF,TGTGCCAGTACGATGGGTGGACAGGGGACGGGTTTCTATGGCTACACCTTC
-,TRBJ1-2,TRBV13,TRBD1,CASSLGTGERGYTF,TGTGCCAGCAGCTTAGGGACAGGGGAACGGGGCTACACCTTC
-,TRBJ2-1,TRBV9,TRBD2,CASSPRLAGTNNEQFF,TGTGCCAGCAGCCCTAGACTAGCGGGAACCAACAATGAGCAGTTCTTC
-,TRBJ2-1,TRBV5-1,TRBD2,CASRGGGLNEQFF,TGCGCCAGCAGGGGGGGAGGGCTCAATGAGCAGTTCTTC
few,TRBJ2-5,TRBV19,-,CASSIQGFGETQYF,TGTGCCAGTAGTATACAGGGGTTCGGGGAGACCCAGTACTTC
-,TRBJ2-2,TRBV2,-,CASSGLEDTGELFF,TGTGCCAGCAGTGGACTAGAGGACACCGGGGAGCTGTTTTTT
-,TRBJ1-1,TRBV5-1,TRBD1,CATGTGGTEAFF,TGCGCCACCGGGACAGGCGGGACTGAAGCTTTCTTT
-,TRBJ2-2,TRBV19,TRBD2,CASSIDGLAGVAGELFF,TGTGCCAGTAGTATAGATGGCCTAGCGGGGGTTGCCGGGGAGCTGTTTTTT
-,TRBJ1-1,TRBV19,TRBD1,CASSTTGTGVTEAFF,TGTGCCAGTAGTACCACAGGGACAGGGGTCACTGAAGCTTTCTTT
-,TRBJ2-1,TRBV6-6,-,CASSRGSNRYNEQFF,TGTGCCAGCAGTCGTGGGAGTAATCGCTACAATGAGCAGTTCTTC
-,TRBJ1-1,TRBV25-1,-,CASSGPGGKNTEAFF,TGTGCCAGCAGTGGGCCCGGGGGAAAGAACACTGAAGCTTTCTTT
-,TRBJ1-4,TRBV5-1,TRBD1,CASSLGQGVGEKLFF,TGCGCCAGCAGCTTGGGACAGGGTGTTGGGGAAAAACTGTTTTTT
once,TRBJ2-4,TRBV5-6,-,CASSSNSVIAKNIQYF,TGTGCCAGCAGCTCCAACAGTGTCATAGCCAAAAACATTCAGTACTTC
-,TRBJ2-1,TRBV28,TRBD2,CASSFVLGTSGDTEQFF,TGTGCCAGCAGTTTCGTTCTTGGGACTAGCGGGGACACTGAGCAGTTCTTC
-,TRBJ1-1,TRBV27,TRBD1,CASLTGDRNTEAFF,TGTGCCAGCTTGACAGGGGATCGGAACACTGAAGCTTTCTTT
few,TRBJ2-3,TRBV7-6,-,CASSLMGRDTQYF,TGTGCCAGCAGCTTAATGGGGAGGGATACGCAGTATTTT
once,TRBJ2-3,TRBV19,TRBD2,CASSSTSGTSTDTQYF,TGTGCCAGTAGTTCGACTAGCGGGACTAGCACAGATACGCAGTATTTT
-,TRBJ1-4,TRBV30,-,CAWSAGLESEKLFF,TGTGCCTGGAGTGCAGGGCTGGAAAGTGAAAAACTGTTTTTT
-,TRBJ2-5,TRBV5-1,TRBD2,CASSQGTSGGPQETQYF,TGCGCCAGCAGCCAGGGGACTAGCGGGGGGCCTCAAGAGACCCAGTACTTC
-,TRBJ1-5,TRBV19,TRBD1,CATQGAGNQPQHF,TGTGCCACACAGGGGGCGGGCAATCAGCCCCAGCATTTT
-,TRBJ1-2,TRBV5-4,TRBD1,CASSSNRGQLYGYTF,TGTGCCAGCAGCTCTAACAGGGGCCAACTCTATGGCTACACCTTT
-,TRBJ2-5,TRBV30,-,CAWSWALETQYF,TGTGCCTGGAGTTGGGCACTGGAGACCCAGTACTTC
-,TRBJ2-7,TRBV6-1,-,CASSESGRSYEQYF,TGTGCCAGCAGTGAATCTGGCAGATCCTACGAGCAGTACTTC
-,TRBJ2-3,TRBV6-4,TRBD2,CASSEASGGPADTQYF,TGTGCCAGCAGTGAGGCTAGCGGGGGGCCCGCAGATACGCAGTATTTT
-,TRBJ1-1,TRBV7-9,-,CASSLEGIVAEAFF,TGTGCCAGCAGCTTAGAGGGGATCGTAGCTGAAGCTTTCTTT
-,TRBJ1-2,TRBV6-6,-,CACLSWGEGGYTF,TGTGCCTGCTTGAGCTGGGGGGAAGGGGGCTACACCTTC
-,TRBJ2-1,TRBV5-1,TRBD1,CASSFSQGVYNEQFF,TGCGCCAGCAGCTTCTCACAGGGGGTTTACAATGAGCAGTTCTTC
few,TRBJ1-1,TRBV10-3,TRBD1,CAISEGRGSTEAFF,TGTGCCATCAGTGAGGGCAGGGGGTCCACTGAAGCTTTCTTT
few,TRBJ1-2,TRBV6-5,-,CASSYGGNYGYTF,TGTGCCAGCAGTTATGGGGGGAACTATGGCTACACCTTC
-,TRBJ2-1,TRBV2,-,CASRLPQGTYNEQFF,TGTGCCAGCAGACTACCACAGGGAACCTACAATGAGCAGTTCTTC
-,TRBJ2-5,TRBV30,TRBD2,CAGHGGGLGETQYF,TGTGCCGGCCACGGCGGGGGACTGGGGGAGACCCAGTACTTC
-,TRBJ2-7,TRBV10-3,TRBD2,CAISEGSGSGRLDEQYF,TGTGCCATCAGTGAAGGAAGTGGGAGCGGGAGACTCGACGAGCAGTACTTC
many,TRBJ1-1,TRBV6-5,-,CASSFLFGGRGAFF,TGTGCCAGCAGTTTCCTGTTTGGGGGGAGAGGGGCTTTCTTT
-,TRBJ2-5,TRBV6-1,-,CASSEAWGPGTQYF,TGTGCCAGCAGTGAAGCATGGGGGCCGGGGACCCAGTACTTC
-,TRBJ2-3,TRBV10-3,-,CAISRDSQTDTQYF,TGTGCCATCAGTCGAGACAGCCAAACAGATACGCAGTATTTT
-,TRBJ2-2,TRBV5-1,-,CASSRIQENTGELFF,TGCGCCAGCAGCCGGATTCAGGAGAACACCGGGGAGCTGTTTTTT
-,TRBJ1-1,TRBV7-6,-,CASSSVGGSAFF,TGTGCCAGCAGCTCGGTCGGGGGGTCTGCTTTCTTT
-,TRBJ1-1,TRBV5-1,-,CASSPRDRGTEAFF,TGCGCCAGCAGCCCCCGGGATCGGGGCACTGAAGCTTTCTTT
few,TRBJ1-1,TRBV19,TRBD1,CASSIRGQPNTEAFF,TGTGCCAGTAGTATACGGGGACAGCCGAACACTGAAGCTTTCTTT
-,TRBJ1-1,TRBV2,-,CASRDDRREAFF,TGTGCCAGCAGGGACGACAGGCGTGAAGCTTTCTTT
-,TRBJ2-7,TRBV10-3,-,CAIRYRDSYEQYF,TGTGCCATCAGGTACAGAGACTCCTACGAGCAGTACTTC
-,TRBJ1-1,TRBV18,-,CASSGDTRGLTEAFF,TGTGCCAGCTCAGGTGATACAAGGGGCCTCACTGAAGCTTTCTTT
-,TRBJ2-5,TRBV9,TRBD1,CASSVAVTGAETQYF,TGTGCCAGCAGCGTAGCTGTCACAGGGGCCGAGACCCAGTACTTC
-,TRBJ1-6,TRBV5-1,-,CASSLEWTRGFGSPLHF,TGCGCCAGCAGCTTGGAATGGACTAGGGGGTTCGGATCACCCCTCCACTTT
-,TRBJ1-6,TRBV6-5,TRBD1,CASSDRDRGSPLHF,TGTGCCAGCAGTGACCGGGACAGGGGTTCACCCCTCCACTTT
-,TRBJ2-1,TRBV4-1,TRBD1,CASSQNPPGQGWNEQFF,TGCGCCAGCAGCCAAAACCCCCCGGGACAGGGGTGGAATGAGCAGTTCTTC
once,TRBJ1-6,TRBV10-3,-,CAISAGFSYNSPLHF,TGTGCCATCAGTGCCGGGTTCTCCTATAATTCACCCCTCCACTTT
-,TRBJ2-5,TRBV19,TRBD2,CASSIGGLATQETQYF,TGTGCCAGTAGTATAGGGGGACTAGCGACACAAGAGACCCAGTACTTC
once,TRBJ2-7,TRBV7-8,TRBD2,CASSSVTSAAYEQYF,TGTGCCAGCAGCTCCGTAACTAGCGCAGCCTACGAGCAGTACTTC
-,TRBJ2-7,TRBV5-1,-,CASSLAPGSSYEQYF,TGCGCCAGCAGCTTGGCCCCAGGCAGCTCCTACGAGCAGTACTTC
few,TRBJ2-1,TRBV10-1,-,CASSASYNEQFF,TGCGCCAGCAGTGCATCCTACAATGAGCAGTTCTTC
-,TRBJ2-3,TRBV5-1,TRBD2,CASSTGGLAGGSDTQYF,TGCGCCAGCAGCACCGGCGGACTAGCGGGCGGCTCAGATACGCAGTATTTT